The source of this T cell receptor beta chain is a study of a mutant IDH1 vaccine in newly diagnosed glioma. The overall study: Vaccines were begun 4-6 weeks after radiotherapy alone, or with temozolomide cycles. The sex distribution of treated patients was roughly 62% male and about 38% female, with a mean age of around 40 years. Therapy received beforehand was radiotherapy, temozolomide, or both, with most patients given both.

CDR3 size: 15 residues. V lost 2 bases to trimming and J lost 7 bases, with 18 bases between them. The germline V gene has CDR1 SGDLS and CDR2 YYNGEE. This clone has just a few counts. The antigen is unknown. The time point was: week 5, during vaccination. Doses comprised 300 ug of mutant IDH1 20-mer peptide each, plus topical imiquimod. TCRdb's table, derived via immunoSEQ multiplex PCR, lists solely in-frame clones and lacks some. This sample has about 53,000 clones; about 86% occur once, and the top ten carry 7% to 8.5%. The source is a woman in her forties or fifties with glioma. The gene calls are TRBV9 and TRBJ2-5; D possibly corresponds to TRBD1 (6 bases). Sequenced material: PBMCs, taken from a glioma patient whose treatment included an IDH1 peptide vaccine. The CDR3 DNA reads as TGTGCCAGCAGCGTCGAGACAGGACCCCCAGGGACCCAGTACTTC. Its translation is CASSVETGPPGTQYF. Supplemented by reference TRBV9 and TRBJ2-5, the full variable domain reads DSGVTQTPKHLITATGQRVTLRCSPRSGDLSVYWYQQSLDQGLQFLIQYYNGEERAKGNILERFSAQQFPDLHSELNLSSLELGDSALYFCASSVETGPPGTQYFGPGTRLLVL.